A selection of T cell receptor beta chains follows, all from one sample in a study of blood T cell repertoires in COVID-19. Profiling relied on immunoSEQ multiplex PCR, and the TCRdb table lists in-frame clones only, not all of them. The table has about 350,000 clones, 75% to 90% seen once. Input material: peripheral blood. The source of these receptors is a woman between 50 and 59 years old with COVID-19, enrolled during active disease. The CDR3 runs from the conserved cysteine through the conserved F or W.

j_gene	v_gene	CDR3aa
TRBJ1-1	TRBV11-2	CASSHPGGGEAFF
TRBJ1-2	TRBV19	CASKVGSGYGYTF
TRBJ2-7	TRBV12-5	CASGLFGSYEQYF
TRBJ1-1	TRBV5-8	CASSRPPGGLPFF
TRBJ1-2	TRBV6-5	CASRDLEGAGYGYTF
TRBJ2-7	TRBV6-2/TRBV6-3	CASSYYPGTGGEKTYEQYF
TRBJ2-1	TRBV29-1	CSVDSHTSYNEQFF
TRBJ2-3	TRBV5-1	CASSLAGTSGSTGTDTQYF
TRBJ2-4	TRBV19	CASTDRSLAKNIQYF
TRBJ2-7	TRBV4-1	CASSRAGLAGDGGFYEQYF
TRBJ2-7	TRBV7-9	CASSSSTGEVRYEQYF
TRBJ2-3	TRBV15	CATSSGADTQYF
TRBJ1-5	TRBV7-2	CASRGQGDSNQPQHF
TRBJ2-1	TRBV12-3/TRBV12-4	CASSPQGDEQFF
TRBJ2-1	TRBV11-2	CASSQGSGSYNEQFF
TRBJ1-6	TRBV19	CASSIRDRNSPLHF
TRBJ2-3	TRBV9	CASSAGETSTDTQYF
TRBJ2-5	TRBV11-3	CASSLGRTGEETQYF
TRBJ1-2	TRBV5-1	CASSLDSGYGYTF
TRBJ1-1	TRBV6-6	CASSYRDWEAFF
TRBJ2-1	TRBV7-9	CASSQVLAGLYNEQFF
TRBJ1-1	TRBV6-4	CASRWTERGNTEAFF
TRBJ2-7	TRBV9	CASSAEASSYEQYF
TRBJ2-2	TRBV1	CTSSQGSSGINTGELFF
TRBJ1-6	TRBV7-8	CASSLQGQGISPLHF
TRBJ2-5	TRBV29-1	CSGSSGDKKTQYF
TRBJ2-7	TRBV11-2	CASSTLSTGEQYF
TRBJ1-5	TRBV19	CASSIKADRPYNQPQHF
TRBJ1-5	TRBV6-5	CASAAGAYSNQPQHF
TRBJ2-7	TRBV5-1	CASRVAGDPDEQYF
TRBJ1-6	TRBV18	CASSRDSLNSPLHF
TRBJ1-5	TRBV28	CASSLIPRYSNQPQHF
TRBJ2-4	TRBV11-2	CASSRHAGAGGNIQYF
TRBJ1-1	TRBV2	CASSVDMNTEAFF